These T cell receptor beta chains were read from a single sample in a study of blood T cell repertoires in COVID-19. Assay used: immunoSEQ multiplex PCR; TCRdb lists only in-frame clones, some missing. The sample includes fewer than 700,000 clones, roughly 91% seen only once; the top ten take less than 9%. The sequenced sample consisted of peripheral blood. The receptors originated from a woman between 50 and 59 years old with COVID-19, enrolled during active disease. The CDR3 runs from the conserved cysteine through the conserved F or W.

j_call	v_call	cdr3_aa
TRBJ2-2	TRBV7-8	CASSPGLPSTSGELFF
TRBJ2-4	TRBV5-1	CASSLVTGDGIQYF
TRBJ1-6	TRBV20-1	CSASRDRSYNSPLHF
TRBJ1-5	TRBV12-5	CASGLVLGRQELNQPQHF
TRBJ2-5	TRBV5-1	CASSLGVARETQYF
TRBJ1-3	TRBV3-1/TRBV3-2	CASSIGVSGNTIYF
TRBJ1-4	TRBV4-2	CASSQEGVDGEKLFF
TRBJ1-6	TRBV4-2	CASSQDKRDSPLHF
TRBJ1-6	TRBV5-5	CASSSTRGSPLHF
TRBJ2-3	TRBV18	CASSPRLAGATDTQYF
TRBJ1-6	TRBV6-6	CASRQGQGSYNSPLHF
TRBJ2-3	TRBV3-1/TRBV3-2	CASSPRDSRDTQYF
TRBJ1-2	TRBV27	CASSLAGGYGYTF
TRBJ2-1	TRBV4-2	CASSRKPGTSGGNEQFF
TRBJ2-4	TRBV6-5	CASTQDGGNIQYF
TRBJ2-7	TRBV11-2	CASSSLFRGSYEQYF
TRBJ2-7	TRBV6-6	CASSYLPGGGSYEQYF
TRBJ1-5	TRBV27	CASSPGQGIIYSNQPQHF
TRBJ2-7	TRBV10-3	CAITGGEGGGSYEQYF
TRBJ2-5	TRBV5-4	CASSPPRNSGGSETQYF
TRBJ1-4	TRBV6-5	CASRPTGEEKLFF
TRBJ1-2	TRBV4-1	CASSQARPADGYTF
TRBJ2-3	TRBV5-4	CASSPPPGFGGTDTQYF
TRBJ1-4	TRBV5-1	CASSPRGGANEKLFF
TRBJ1-6	TRBV4-1	CASSQGGTGPTYNSPLHF
TRBJ1-1	TRBV6-5	CASGNRGMNTEAFF
TRBJ2-2	TRBV5-1	CASSSGDLAGVTGDLFF
TRBJ2-1	TRBV19	CASSPPIDNEQFF
TRBJ2-3	TRBV9	CASSALAGGSTDTQYF
TRBJ1-1	TRBV30	CAWSPNPRDRAGGRTEAFF
TRBJ2-7	TRBV21-1	CASSRSAGSYEQYF
TRBJ2-3	TRBV5-6	CASSLETSAADTQYF
TRBJ2-6	TRBV5-6	CASSFTSGFSGANVLTF
TRBJ2-5	TRBV30	CAWNPTGGLETQYF
TRBJ2-5	TRBV4-1	CASSRGSGEGETQYF
TRBJ1-3	TRBV5-4	CASSIGNTIYF
TRBJ2-1	TRBV7-9	CASSGRRSSYNEQFF
TRBJ2-1	TRBV28	CASSLTGLNEQFF
TRBJ2-2	TRBV19	CASSLTGVVSGELFF
TRBJ2-3	TRBV5-8	CASSFGLNTDTQYF
TRBJ2-7	TRBV20-1	CSASWATEQYF
TRBJ2-2	TRBV19	CASSIPGTRTGELFF
TRBJ2-7	TRBV7-8	CASSSLRDSSYEQYF
TRBJ2-1	TRBV19	CASSPQGAGGLYNEQFF
TRBJ2-7	TRBV3-1/TRBV3-2	CASSPWTGPSVEQYF
TRBJ2-5	TRBV6-5	CASSYSKTGAETQYF
TRBJ1-1	TRBV6-6	CASNEGAVEAFF
TRBJ2-2	TRBV6-2/TRBV6-3	CASSPLAGTSSGELFF
TRBJ2-3	TRBV5-1	CASSFLADTSTDTQYF
TRBJ1-2	TRBV27	CASSPGTGQGYTF
TRBJ2-2	TRBV30	CAWGLAVGGELFF
TRBJ1-4	TRBV9	CASSWEEKLFF
TRBJ2-3	TRBV5-1	CASSLEEGAATDTQYF
TRBJ2-7	TRBV6-5	CASSSGPRGQYF
TRBJ1-1	TRBV7-9	CASSLANRLNTEAFF